The T cell receptor beta chain under discussion was sequenced for a study of cytomegalovirus exposure and HLA in healthy donors. Broader study findings: Available immune exposure information was restricted to CMV serostatus only.

Regarding this clone: Its antigen is unknown.

13 Jbeta primers and 60 Vbeta primers were used for the PCR. Data came from immunoSEQ multiplex PCR; TCRdb stores just in-frame clones and leaves some out. The sample has fewer than 150,000 clones; around three quarters are singletons. The CDR3 has 18 amino acids. Germline CDR1 reads SGHRS; CDR2 reads YFSETQ. V shed 4 bases and J 0 bases; nucleotides not matched to a gene: 12. The source material was PBMCs. The clonotype was recovered from a man aged 40-55 years in good health and CMV-seropositive. V and J are TRBV5-1 and TRBJ2-3; TRBD1 agrees at 9 bases. CDR3 DNA: TGCGCCAGCAGCGCCGGACAGGGGTCAATCCGAAGCACAGATACGCAGTATTTT. It specifies CASSAGQGSIRSTDTQYF.